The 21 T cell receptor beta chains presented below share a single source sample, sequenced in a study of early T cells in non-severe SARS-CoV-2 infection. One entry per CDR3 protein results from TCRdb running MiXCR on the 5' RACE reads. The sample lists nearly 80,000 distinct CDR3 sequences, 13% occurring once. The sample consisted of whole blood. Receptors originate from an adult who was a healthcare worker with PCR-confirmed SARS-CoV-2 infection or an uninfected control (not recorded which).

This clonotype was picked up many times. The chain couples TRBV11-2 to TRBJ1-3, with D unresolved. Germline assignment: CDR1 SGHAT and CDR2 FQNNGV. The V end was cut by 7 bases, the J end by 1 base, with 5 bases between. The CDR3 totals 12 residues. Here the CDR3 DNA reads TGTGCCAGCACCTTTTCTGGAAACACCATATATTTT. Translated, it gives CASTFSGNTIYF.

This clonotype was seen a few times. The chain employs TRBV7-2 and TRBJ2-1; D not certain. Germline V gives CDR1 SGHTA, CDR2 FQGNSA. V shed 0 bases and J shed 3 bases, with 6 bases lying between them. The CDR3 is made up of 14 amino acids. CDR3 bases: TGTGCCAGCAGCTTAGCGCCCAGCTACAATGAGCAGTTCTTC. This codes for CASSLAPSYNEQFF.

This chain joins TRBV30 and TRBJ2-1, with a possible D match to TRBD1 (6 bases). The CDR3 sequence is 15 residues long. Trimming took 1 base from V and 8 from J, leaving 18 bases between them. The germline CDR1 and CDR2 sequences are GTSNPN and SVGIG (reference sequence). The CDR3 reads CAWSGGQKPYDEQFF. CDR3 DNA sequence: TGTGCCTGGAGTGGAGGACAGAAACCTTACGATGAGCAGTTCTTC.

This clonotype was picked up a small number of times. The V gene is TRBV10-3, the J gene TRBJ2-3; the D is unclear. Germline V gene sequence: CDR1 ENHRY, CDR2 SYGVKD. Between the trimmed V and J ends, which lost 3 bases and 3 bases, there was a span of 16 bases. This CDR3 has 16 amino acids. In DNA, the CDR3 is TGTGCCATCAGTGACACGGAGAGTCAGTGGACAGATACGCAGTATTTT. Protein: CAISDTESQWTDTQYF.

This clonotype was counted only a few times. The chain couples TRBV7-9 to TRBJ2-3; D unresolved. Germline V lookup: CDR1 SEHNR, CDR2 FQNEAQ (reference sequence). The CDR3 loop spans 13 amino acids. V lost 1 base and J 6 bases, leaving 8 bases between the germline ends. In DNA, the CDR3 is TGTGCCAGCAGCTTAGGGGCTAGTGATACGCAGTATTTT. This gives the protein CASSLGASDTQYF.

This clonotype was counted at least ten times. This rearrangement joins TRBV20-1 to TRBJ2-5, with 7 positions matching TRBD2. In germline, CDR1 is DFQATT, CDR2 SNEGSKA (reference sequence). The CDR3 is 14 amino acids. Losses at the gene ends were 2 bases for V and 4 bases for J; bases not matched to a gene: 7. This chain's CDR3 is CSARTGTTLETQYF. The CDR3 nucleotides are TGCAGTGCTAGAACCGGGACTACCTTAGAGACCCAGTACTTC.

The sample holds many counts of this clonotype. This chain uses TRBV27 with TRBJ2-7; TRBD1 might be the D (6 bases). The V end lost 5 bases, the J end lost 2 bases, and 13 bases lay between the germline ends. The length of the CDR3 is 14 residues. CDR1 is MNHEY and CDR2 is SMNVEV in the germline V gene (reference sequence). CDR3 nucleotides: TGTGCCAGCAGTAGCCGGGACAAGCCCTACGAGCAGTACTTC. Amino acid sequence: CASSSRDKPYEQYF.

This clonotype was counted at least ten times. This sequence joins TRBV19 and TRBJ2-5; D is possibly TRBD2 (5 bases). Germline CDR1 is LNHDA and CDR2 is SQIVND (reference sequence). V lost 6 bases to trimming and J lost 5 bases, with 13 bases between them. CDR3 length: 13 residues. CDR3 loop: CASSPDGVETQYF. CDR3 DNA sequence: TGTGCCAGTAGCCCGGACGGGGTGGAGACCCAGTACTTC.

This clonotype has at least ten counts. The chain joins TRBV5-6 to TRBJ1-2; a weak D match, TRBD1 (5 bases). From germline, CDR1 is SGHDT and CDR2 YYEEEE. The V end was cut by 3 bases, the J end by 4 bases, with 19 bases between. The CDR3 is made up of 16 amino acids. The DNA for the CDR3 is TGTGCCAGCAGCTACGCCGGGACGAGAAAACTCTATGGCTACACCTTC. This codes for CASSYAGTRKLYGYTF. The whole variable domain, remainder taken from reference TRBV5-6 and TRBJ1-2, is DAGVTQSPTHLIKTRGQQVTLRCSPKSGHDTVSWYQQALGQGPQFIFQYYEEEERQRGNFPDRFSGHQFPNYSSELNVNALLLGDSALYLCASSYAGTRKLYGYTFGSGTRLTVV.

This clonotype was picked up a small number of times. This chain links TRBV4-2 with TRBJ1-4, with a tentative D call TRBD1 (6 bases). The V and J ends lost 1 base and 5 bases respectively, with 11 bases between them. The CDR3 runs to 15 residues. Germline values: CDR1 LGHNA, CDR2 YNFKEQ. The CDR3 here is CASSQVDSENEKLFF. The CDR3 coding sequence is TGTGCCAGCAGCCAAGTGGACAGTGAGAATGAAAAACTGTTTTTT.

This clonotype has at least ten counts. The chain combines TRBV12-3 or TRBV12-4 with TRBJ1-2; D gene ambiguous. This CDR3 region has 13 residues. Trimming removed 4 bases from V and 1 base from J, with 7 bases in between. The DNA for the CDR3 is TGTGCCAGCAGTTCGGGGTTTAACTATGGCTACACCTTC. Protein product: CASSSGFNYGYTF.

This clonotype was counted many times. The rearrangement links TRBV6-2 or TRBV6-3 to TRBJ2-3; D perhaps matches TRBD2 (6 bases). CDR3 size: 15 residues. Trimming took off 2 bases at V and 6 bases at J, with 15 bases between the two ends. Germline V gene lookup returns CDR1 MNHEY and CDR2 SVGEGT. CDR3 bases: TGTGCCAGCAGTTACCCGGGACTGAACAGGGATACGCAGTATTTT. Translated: CASSYPGLNRDTQYF.

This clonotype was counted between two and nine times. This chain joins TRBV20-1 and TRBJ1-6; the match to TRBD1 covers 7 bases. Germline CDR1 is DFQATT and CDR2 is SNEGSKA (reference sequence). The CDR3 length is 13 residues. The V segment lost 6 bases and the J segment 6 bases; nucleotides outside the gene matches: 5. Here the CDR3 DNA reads TGCAGTGCCAGAACAGGGGTTAATTCACCCCTCCACTTT. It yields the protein CSARTGVNSPLHF.

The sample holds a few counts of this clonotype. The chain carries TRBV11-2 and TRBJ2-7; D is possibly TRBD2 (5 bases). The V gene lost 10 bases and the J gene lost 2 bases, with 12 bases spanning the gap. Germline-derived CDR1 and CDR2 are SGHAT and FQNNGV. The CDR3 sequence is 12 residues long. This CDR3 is CATSGLTYEQYF. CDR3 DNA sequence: TGTGCCACCTCCGGACTGACCTACGAGCAGTACTTC.

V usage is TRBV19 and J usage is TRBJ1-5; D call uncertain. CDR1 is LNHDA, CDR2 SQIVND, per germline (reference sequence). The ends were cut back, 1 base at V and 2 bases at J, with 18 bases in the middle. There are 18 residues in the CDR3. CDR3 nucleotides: TGTGCCAGTAGTATAGGCCCTCGCCGACCCGGCGGCAATCAGCCCCAGCATTTT. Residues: CASSIGPRRPGGNQPQHF.

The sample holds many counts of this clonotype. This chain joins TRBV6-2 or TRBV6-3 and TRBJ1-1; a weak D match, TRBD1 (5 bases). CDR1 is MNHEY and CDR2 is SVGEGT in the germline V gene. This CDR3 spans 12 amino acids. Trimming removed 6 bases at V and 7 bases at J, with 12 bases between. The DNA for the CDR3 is TGTGCCAGCAGCCCCCAGGGACTTGAAGCTTTCTTT. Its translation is CASSPQGLEAFF.

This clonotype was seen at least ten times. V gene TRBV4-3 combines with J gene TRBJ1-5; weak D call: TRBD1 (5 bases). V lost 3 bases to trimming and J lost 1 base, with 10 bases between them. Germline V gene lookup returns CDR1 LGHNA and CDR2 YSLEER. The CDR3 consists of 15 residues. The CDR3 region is CASSQHRDSNQPQHF. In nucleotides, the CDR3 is TGCGCCAGCAGCCAGCACCGGGACAGCAATCAGCCCCAGCATTTT.

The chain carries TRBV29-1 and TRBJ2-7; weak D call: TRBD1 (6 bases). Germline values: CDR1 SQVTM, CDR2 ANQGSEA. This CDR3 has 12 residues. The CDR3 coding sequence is TGCAGAAACAAGAGGGACATTTACGAGCAGTACTTC. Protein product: CRNKRDIYEQYF.

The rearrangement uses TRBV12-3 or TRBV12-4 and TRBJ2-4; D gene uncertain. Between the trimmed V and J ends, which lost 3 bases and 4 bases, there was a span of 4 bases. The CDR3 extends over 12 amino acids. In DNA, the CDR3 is TGTGCCAGCAGTTTCACAAAAAACATTCAGTACTTC. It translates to CASSFTKNIQYF.

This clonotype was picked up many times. The CDR3 nucleotides are TGTGCCAGCAGTTTAGAAGAGAGAAATCAGCCCCAGCATTTT. Its protein product is CASSLEERNQPQHF. This chain links TRBV12-3 or TRBV12-4 with TRBJ1-5; unclear D gene. Trimming took off 1 base at V and 4 bases at J, with 8 bases between the two ends. The CDR3 is 14 residues long.

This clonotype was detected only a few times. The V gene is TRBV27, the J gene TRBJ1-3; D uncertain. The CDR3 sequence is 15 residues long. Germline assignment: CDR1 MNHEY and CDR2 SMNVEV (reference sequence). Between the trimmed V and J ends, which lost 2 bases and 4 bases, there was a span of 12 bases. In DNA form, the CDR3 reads TGTGCCAGCAGTTTAAACTACGAGGCGGGAAACACCATATATTTT. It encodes CASSLNYEAGNTIYF.